The clone carrying this T cell receptor beta chain was recorded at least ten times. The antigen remains unidentified. This sample stems from a study of T-cell reconstitution after alpha-beta-depleted transplantation in children. Study findings and constraints: At day 60, the high TCRbeta diversity found in some patients originated from recipient T cells and thymic progenitors that had survived. The study reportedly traced alpha-beta T cells about two months after transplant to several hundred expanded graft clones. Diversity and T-cell counts at one year after transplant derived mostly from new T cells.

From germline, CDR1 is DFQATT and CDR2 SNEGSKA (reference sequence). Deletions cut 3 bases from V and 3 bases from J, with 8 bases between. This CDR3 has 13 amino acids. Unique molecular identifiers were used in preparing the TCRbeta library. A single record per CDR3 protein comes from TCRdb applying MiXCR to the PCR reads. The sample lists 200,000 or so distinct CDR3 sequences, 6.3% seen once, with just over 4.5% in the top ten. The receptor's source is a girl under three years old with combined immunodeficiency, due to receive a stem cell transplant. The V and J genes are TRBV20-1 and TRBJ2-2; tentatively, D is TRBD2 (6 bases). Sequences were derived from PBMCs, sampled before TCRalphabeta/CD19-depleted stem cell transplant. CDR3 DNA sequence: TGCAGTGCTAGGGGGGGATACACCGGGGAGCTGTTTTTT. Protein product: CSARGGYTGELFF.